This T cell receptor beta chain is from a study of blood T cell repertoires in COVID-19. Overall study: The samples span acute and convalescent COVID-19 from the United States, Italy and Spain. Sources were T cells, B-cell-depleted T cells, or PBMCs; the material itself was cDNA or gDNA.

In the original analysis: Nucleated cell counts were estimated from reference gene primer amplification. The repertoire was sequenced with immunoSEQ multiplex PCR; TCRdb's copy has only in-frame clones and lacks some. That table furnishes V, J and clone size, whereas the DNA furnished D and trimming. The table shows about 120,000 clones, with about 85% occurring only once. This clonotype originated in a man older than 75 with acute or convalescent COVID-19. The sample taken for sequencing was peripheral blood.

The CDR3 DNA reads TGTGCCAGCGGGGCGCGTTCCTACGAGCAGTACTTC. Translated: CASGARSYEQYF. The V and J genes are TRBV28 and TRBJ2-7, with D maybe TRBD1 (5 bases). This CDR3 is 12 amino acids long. Germline assignment: CDR1 MDHEN and CDR2 SYDVKM. The V gene lost 8 bases and the J gene lost 1 base, with 9 bases spanning the gap. The full variable domain, its missing parts supplied by reference TRBV28 and TRBJ2-7, is DVKVTQSSRYLVKRTGEKVFLECVQDMDHENMFWYRQDPGLGLRLIYFSYDVKMKEKGDIPEGYSVSREKKERFSLILESASTNQTSMYLCASGARSYEQYFGPGTRLTVT.